The present T cell receptor beta chain was sequenced within a study of blood T cell repertoires in COVID-19 (TCRdb year 2020). Study-level background: The collaborator samples originated in the United States, Italy and Spain and spanned the acute and convalescent phases of COVID-19. The material from the prospective study consisted of cDNA or gDNA derived from T cells, B-cell-depleted T cells, or PBMCs. Deeply sampled blood TCRbeta repertoires from subjects exposed to, actively infected with, or recovered from COVID-19 were included in the dataset. The repertoires were made available in a free public database intended to serve as a resource for research on the immune response to SARS-CoV-2. The samples were drawn from the first 160 participants of the ongoing ImmuneRACE study and from roughly 1,300 subjects provided by 6 global collaborators. Sample metadata almost always included a de-identified subject ID, COVID-19 status, age in years and sex. Where HLA class I and class II types were available, the types were taken from metadata supplied by the sample provider, not from assay-based typing.

This clone was found a few times. Its cognate antigen has yet to be identified. There are no base qualities to consult, and no much larger clone falls within one base. CDR1 is given as MDHEN and CDR2 as SYDVKM, both from the germline V gene. Including the terminal cysteine and phenylalanine, the CDR3 comprises 17 residues. Only CDR3 DNA is held: 51 bases, read in frame from base 1. The V end gives up 6 bases and the J end 0 bases, leaving 8 bases in the junction not matched to a gene. What the research found in general, with its limitations: The quantity of clinical and demographic metadata differed by source and by participant and was supplied without curation.

TCRbeta CDR3 regions were amplified from genomic DNA using the immunoSEQ Assay, a bias-controlled multiplex PCR. For the original study's pipeline: Within the assay, amplification of reference gene primers was used to estimate how many nucleated cells each sample contained. Sequence reads were collapsed and filtered to measure the absolute abundance of every unique TCRbeta CDR3 rearrangement. For each sample, productive Simpson clonality was calculated as the square root of Simpson's diversity index over productive rearrangements. The table was pulled from immuneACCESS by TCRdb, which kept in-frame rearrangements only. Such tables lose some clones; where checked, under half of the loss comes from unresolved V genes, and the rest has no known cause. The D gene and trimming were derived from the DNA, and the V and J assignments and clone size from that table. Counted in this sample were about 400,000 clones; roughly 91% of them appeared once. The top ten constitute roughly 4% of the sample.

Collaborating institutions collected whole blood in K2EDTA tubes following their own protocols. Collaborator samples were shipped for TCRbeta analysis as frozen whole blood, isolated PBMCs, or DNA extracted from either sample type. This clonotype was obtained from a woman in her thirties with acute or convalescent COVID-19. Sequenced material: peripheral blood. The chain employs TRBV28 and TRBJ1-6, and TRBD1 matches 7 of the central bases. The sequence in DNA is TGTGCCAGCAGCGGTCGGACAGGCAGCTCCTATAATTCACCCCTCCACTTT. Its protein reads: CASSGRTGSSYNSPLHF.